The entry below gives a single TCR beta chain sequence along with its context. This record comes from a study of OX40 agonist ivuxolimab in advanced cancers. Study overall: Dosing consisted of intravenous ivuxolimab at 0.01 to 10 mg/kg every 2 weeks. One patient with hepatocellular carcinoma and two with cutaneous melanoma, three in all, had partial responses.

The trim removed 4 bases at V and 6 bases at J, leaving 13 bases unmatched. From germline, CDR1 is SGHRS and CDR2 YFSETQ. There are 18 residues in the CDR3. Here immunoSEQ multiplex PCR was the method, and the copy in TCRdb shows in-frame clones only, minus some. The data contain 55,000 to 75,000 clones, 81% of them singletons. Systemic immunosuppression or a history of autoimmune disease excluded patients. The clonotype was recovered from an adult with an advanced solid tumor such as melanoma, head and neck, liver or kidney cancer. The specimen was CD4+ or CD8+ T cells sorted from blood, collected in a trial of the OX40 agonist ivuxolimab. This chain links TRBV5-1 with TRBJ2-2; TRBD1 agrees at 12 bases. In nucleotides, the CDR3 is TGCGCCAGCAGCCTTGTAATTTCGGGACAGGGGGCGTCCGGGGAGCTGTTTTTT. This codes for CASSLVISGQGASGELFF.